This TCR beta chain is drawn from a study of T cells in Graves' hyperthyroidism and ophthalmopathy. TCR beta CDR3 region amplification was performed from RNA transcripts. In the first-round RT-PCR of the TCR CDR3, the HTBI primer set was used. TCRdb recomputed calls from the multiplex PCR reads with MiXCR, one row per CDR3 protein. The table includes hundreds of thousands of distinct CDR3 sequences, more than 45% detected once. This clonotype was detected many times. Patients were aged 18 to 65, had disease duration under 2 months, and had newly diagnosed hyperthyroidism. Criteria for exclusion of patients were uncontrolled infection, other autoimmune disease, pregnancy or lactation. V shed 4 bases and J 5 bases; nucleotides not matched to a gene: 9. The germline gives CDR1 SNHLY, CDR2 FYNNEI. The CDR3 contains 15 residues.

This clonotype was sampled from a woman aged 18-30 years with Graves' hyperthyroidism. Sequencing was carried out using peripheral blood or thyroid tissue (not recorded which). The chain carries TRBV2 and TRBJ2-5; 8 positions match TRBD1. CDR3 loop: CASSAGQGISETQYF. As DNA, the CDR3 is TGTGCCAGCAGTGCTGGACAGGGCATTTCGGAGACCCAGTACTTC.